Shown below are 3 T cell receptor beta chains from a single sample sequenced in a study of HIV-infected children after antiretroviral therapy interruption. Unique molecular identifiers were included in an RNA-based 3' RACE TCR library. TCRdb reprocessed the 3' RACE reads via MiXCR and lists one record per CDR3 protein. The sample contains 30,000 to 50,000 distinct CDR3 sequences, about 6% of which appear only once. Treatment defined: PENTA 11 planned treatment interruption arm or continuous ART arm. The sample in question was CD45RA+ CD4+ T cells from PBMCs, pooled from several time points, obtained from a donor given antiretroviral therapy, either interrupted or continuous. Regarding subset: naive CD4+ CD45RA+ CD45RO- T cells. The receptors derive from a pool of human donors with HIV.

This clonotype was picked up many times. This sequence joins TRBV6-2 or TRBV6-3 and TRBJ2-5; 8 bases map to TRBD2. V gave up 6 bases and J gave up 2 bases; unmatched junction bases: 8. Per the germline V gene, CDR1 is MNHEY and CDR2 is SVGEGT. The CDR3 has 15 amino acids. The CDR3 protein is CASSPKGLAQETQYF. In DNA form, the CDR3 reads TGTGCCAGCAGCCCGAAAGGACTAGCTCAAGAGACCCAGTACTTC.

This clonotype was counted ten times or more. This chain joins TRBV18 and TRBJ1-2; 7 bases agree with TRBD1. CDR3 length equals 14 residues. Germline CDR1 is KGHSH and CDR2 is LQKENI. V lost 3 bases, J lost 5 bases, and 6 bases stayed unmatched. CDR3 nucleotide sequence: TGTGCCAGCTCACCGGGACAGCTCCTATATGGCTACACCTTC. Its protein is CASSPGQLLYGYTF.

This clonotype has at least ten counts. The genes are TRBV14 and TRBJ2-2; a weak D match, TRBD1 (6 bases). The germline gives CDR1 SGHDN, CDR2 FVKESK. The CDR3 covers 16 residues. V lost 4 bases, J lost 2 bases, and 14 bases lay in between. The chain's CDR3 is CASSPLRTANTGELFF. As DNA, the CDR3 is TGTGCCAGCAGCCCCCTGCGGACAGCCAACACCGGGGAGCTGTTTTTT.